Below, 2 T cell receptor beta chains from the same sample are listed, as sequenced in a study of lymphopenia after photon versus proton radiotherapy. Assay used: immunoSEQ multiplex PCR; TCRdb lists only in-frame clones, some missing. The data contain tens of thousands of clones, about 86% of them seen just once; the ten biggest clones take up around a tenth. The sequencing here drew on peripheral blood, taken from a patient treated with proton-based radiotherapy. The receptors derive from a woman between 65 and 79 years old with pancreatic cancer. Some clones in this sample may be carry-over from other donors' samples.

The chain couples TRBV4-2 to TRBJ2-3, with TRBD2 matching 13 bases. The ends lost 4 bases at V and 1 base at J; junction bases unmatched: 8. Looked up from germline, CDR1 is LGHNA and CDR2 is YNFKEQ. The CDR3 contains 18 residues. The chain's CDR3 is CASSRGTSGTGGTDTQYF. CDR3 in DNA: TGTGCCAGCAGCCGAGGGACTAGCGGGACAGGGGGCACAGATACGCAGTATTTT.

The genes are TRBV5-5 and TRBJ1-4; possible D gene TRBD1, 5 bases. Trimming took off 3 bases at V and 7 bases at J, with 7 bases between the two ends. Germline CDR1 and CDR2: SGHKS and YYEKEE (reference sequence). This CDR3 spans 12 amino acids. This chain's CDR3 is CASSWDGEKLFF. The CDR3 DNA reads TGTGCCAGCAGCTGGGACGGTGAAAAACTGTTTTTT.